Listed here are 20 T cell receptor beta chains from one sample, sequenced in a study of T cells in Graves' hyperthyroidism and ophthalmopathy. Regions amplified from RNA transcripts were the TCR beta CDR3 regions. The TCR CDR3 first-round RT-PCR relied on the HTBI primer set. TCRdb recomputed calls from the multiplex PCR reads with MiXCR, one row per CDR3 protein. The data contain about 280,000 distinct CDR3 sequences, less than 30% of them singletons. The sample consisted of blood. The receptors derive from a man in his forties with Graves' hyperthyroidism that later progressed to Graves' ophthalmopathy.

This clonotype has ten or more counts. J is TRBJ1-1 and V is TRBV19; the match to TRBD1 covers 9 bases. Germline CDR1 is LNHDA and CDR2 is SQIVND (reference sequence). CDR3 length: 14 residues. The junction had 3 bases not matched to a gene; V was cut back by 6 bases and J by 1 base. In DNA form, the CDR3 reads TGTGCCAGTAGGGCGACAGGGGGGAACACTGAAGCTTTCTTT. Translating gives CASRATGGNTEAFF. Variable domain in full (rest from reference TRBV19 and TRBJ1-1): DGGITQSPKYLFRKEGQNVTLSCEQNLNHDAMYWYRQDPGQGLRLIYYSQIVNDFQKGDIAEGYSVSREKKESFPLTVTSAQKNPTAFYLCASRATGGNTEAFFGQGTRLTVV.

The V and J genes are TRBV6-1 and TRBJ1-1; D is undetermined. CDR1 and CDR2 (germline): MNHNS, SASEGT. This CDR3 has 13 amino acids. Trimming left V 8 bases short and J 4 bases short, with 14 bases between. CDR3 nucleotides: TGTGCCAGCCAATCCGAATGGGGCACTGAAGCTTTCTTT. Translation: CASQSEWGTEAFF.

V usage is TRBV12-3 or TRBV12-4 and J usage is TRBJ2-5; the D gene is possibly TRBD1 (6 bases). This CDR3 is built from 15 residues. Trimming pared 3 bases from V and 5 bases from J, leaving 16 bases between. The CDR3 here is CASSFYTTGGETQYF. In DNA, the CDR3 is TGTGCCAGCAGTTTCTACACGACAGGCGGGGAGACCCAGTACTTC.

This clonotype was found a few times. V is TRBV6-5 and J is TRBJ1-5; the D is unclear. CDR1 MNHEY and CDR2 SVGAGI come from the germline V gene. Trimming shortened V by 4 bases and J by 5 bases, and 9 bases separated the two germline ends. The CDR3 has 13 residues. In nucleotides, the CDR3 is TGTGCCAGCAGTTTGGAAAAACATCAGCCCCAGCATTTT. Translation: CASSLEKHQPQHF.

This clonotype was detected many times. This chain links TRBV7-2 with TRBJ1-6; 8 positions match TRBD1. Germline CDR1 and CDR2: SGHTA and FQGNSA. V trimming: 5 bases; J trimming: 10 bases; junction bases outside the gene matches: 10. The CDR3 consists of 15 residues. The CDR3 DNA follows: TGTGCCAGCAGCCCGCACGGACAGGGCGCCTCACCCCTCCACTTT. Amino acids: CASSPHGQGASPLHF.

This clonotype has a count of ten or more. Possible read error: a much larger clone is one base away. This chain uses TRBV12-3 or TRBV12-4 with TRBJ1-6, with 7 bases fitting TRBD1. V shed 5 bases and J 9 bases; nucleotides not matched to a gene: 7. CDR3 length: 14 amino acids. DNA of the CDR3: TGTGCCAGCAGTCCGGAGACAGGGATTTCACCCCTCCACTTT. The encoded protein is CASSPETGISPLHF.

This clonotype appeared many times. The chain carries TRBV6-5 and TRBJ2-7; TRBD1 matches 10 bases. V lost 3 bases to trimming and J lost 5 bases; unmatched junction nucleotides: 4. This CDR3 comprises 14 residues. Germline CDR1 is MNHEY and CDR2 is SVGAGI. The CDR3: CASSYGQGGNEQYF. The CDR3, as DNA: TGTGCCAGCAGTTATGGACAGGGGGGTAACGAGCAGTACTTC.

At least ten counts were recorded for this clonotype. The chain combines TRBV20-1 with TRBJ1-1; D is undetermined. Looked up from germline, CDR1 is DFQATT and CDR2 is SNEGSKA (reference sequence). Trimming removed 5 bases at V and 11 bases at J, with 12 bases between. This CDR3 has 10 residues. Here the CDR3 DNA reads TGCAGTGCTGTTTTCTCGGGGGCTTTCTTT. This translates into CSAVFSGAFF.

As to this clonotype: Given a much more abundant clone one base away, this may be a read error. V usage is TRBV6-1 and J usage is TRBJ2-2, with D hard to call. The CDR3 covers 14 residues. Germline lookup yields CDR1 MNHNS and CDR2 SASEGT. Trimming took 6 bases from V and 4 from J, leaving 12 bases between them. The CDR3 here is CASRNTTSTGELFF. Here the CDR3 DNA reads TGTGCCAGCAGGAACACCACTTCCACCGGGGAGCTGTTTTTT.

This clonotype was detected ten times or more. The rearrangement links TRBV6-5 to TRBJ1-3, with 9 bases identical to TRBD1. Germline V CDR1 and CDR2: MNHEY, SVGAGI. The CDR3 contains 14 residues. V gave up 5 bases and J gave up 2 bases; unmatched junction bases: 1. The CDR3 sequence: CASSHRGPGNTIYF. Written as DNA, the CDR3 is TGTGCCAGCAGTCACAGGGGGCCTGGAAACACCATATATTTT.

This clonotype was seen many times. The genes are TRBV24-1 and TRBJ2-4; 8 bases match TRBD2. The germline gives CDR1 KGHDR, CDR2 SFDVKD. J was trimmed by 1 base and V by 5 bases; bases with no gene match: 3. The CDR3 runs 15 residues. The CDR3 reads CATSAGGEAKNIQYF. CDR3 DNA: TGTGCCACCAGTGCCGGGGGGGAGGCCAAAAACATTCAGTACTTC.

This clonotype was recorded many times. This chain links TRBV29-1 with TRBJ2-4, with D maybe TRBD2 (5 bases). Per the germline V gene, CDR1 is SQVTM and CDR2 is ANQGSEA. This CDR3 is built from 15 residues. The ends were cut back, 0 bases at V and 0 bases at J, with 9 bases in the middle. DNA for the CDR3: TGCAGCGTTGAAGATCGGACTTTAGCCAAAAACATTCAGTACTTC. Protein product: CSVEDRTLAKNIQYF.

This rearrangement joins TRBV6-1 to TRBJ2-7; tentative D call: TRBD2 (6 bases). The ends were cut back, 6 bases at V and 6 bases at J, with 18 bases in the middle. This CDR3 is 14 amino acids long. Per the germline V gene, CDR1 is MNHNS and CDR2 is SASEGT. CDR3 in amino acids: CASSAGLGFGEQYF. CDR3 in DNA: TGTGCCAGCAGCGCGGGACTTGGGTTCGGCGAGCAGTACTTC.

J is TRBJ2-5 and V is TRBV28; TRBD1 matches at 9 bases. Germline trimming cut 6 bases from V and 5 bases from J; bases unmatched to any gene: 13. The CDR3 runs to 16 residues. Germline assignment: CDR1 MDHEN and CDR2 SYDVKM. CDR3 region: CASSSPRQGEAETQYF. The CDR3 DNA sequence: TGTGCCAGCAGCTCTCCTCGACAGGGGGAAGCGGAGACCCAGTACTTC.

The chain combines TRBV6-5 with TRBJ2-7, with TRBD1 as a possible D gene (6 bases). Trimming took 1 base from V and 3 from J, leaving 19 bases between them. The germline V gene encodes CDR1 MNHEY and CDR2 SVGAGI. This CDR3 region has 17 residues. CDR3 sequence reads: CASSYLNRAKLVYEQYF. CDR3 sequence (DNA): TGTGCCAGCAGTTACTTAAACAGGGCGAAGCTAGTCTACGAGCAGTACTTC.

This clonotype appeared many times. CDR3 amino acids: CASSEGSGVGYGYTF. DNA for the CDR3: TGTGCCAGCAGTGAAGGATCGGGGGTAGGCTATGGCTACACCTTC. The genes are TRBV6-1 and TRBJ1-2, with D perhaps matching TRBD1 (5 bases). This CDR3 has 15 residues. Germline loops: CDR1 MNHNS, CDR2 SASEGT. Trimming stripped 1 base from V and 4 bases from J, with 13 bases between.

This clonotype occurred many times. The chain couples TRBV12-3 or TRBV12-4 to TRBJ2-5; 8 nucleotides align to TRBD2. The CDR3 is 14 amino acids. V was clipped by 2 bases and J by 4 bases; unmatched bases: 3. Here the CDR3 reads CASSLRGGAETQYF. Here the CDR3 DNA reads TGTGCCAGCAGTTTACGGGGGGGAGCAGAGACCCAGTACTTC.

The chain combines TRBV20-1 with TRBJ1-2; D not certain. Trimming shortened V by 7 bases and J by 2 bases, and 11 bases separated the two germline ends. The CDR3 is 12 residues long. Germline-derived CDR1 and CDR2 are DFQATT and SNEGSKA (reference sequence). CDR3 residues: CSVVRMNYGYTF. In nucleotides, the CDR3 is TGCAGTGTCGTACGGATGAACTATGGCTACACCTTC.

This clonotype was observed many times. The chain recombines TRBV20-1 with TRBJ2-5, with D hard to call. The ends were cut back, 5 bases at V and 1 base at J, with 2 bases in the middle. The CDR3 runs 10 residues. Germline CDR1 and CDR2: DFQATT and SNEGSKA (reference sequence). CDR3 residues: CSAFQETQYF. As DNA, the CDR3 is TGCAGTGCTTTCCAAGAGACCCAGTACTTC.

Many counts were recorded for this clonotype. The chain is built from TRBV6-1 and TRBJ1-6; no definite D call. Germline CDR1 reads MNHNS; CDR2 reads SASEGT. V gave up 7 bases and J gave up 0 bases, with 7 bases separating them. This CDR3 has 14 amino acids. The CDR3 nucleotides are TGTGCCAGCAAAGACGGCTCCTATAATTCACCCCTCCACTTT. It codes for CASKDGSYNSPLHF.